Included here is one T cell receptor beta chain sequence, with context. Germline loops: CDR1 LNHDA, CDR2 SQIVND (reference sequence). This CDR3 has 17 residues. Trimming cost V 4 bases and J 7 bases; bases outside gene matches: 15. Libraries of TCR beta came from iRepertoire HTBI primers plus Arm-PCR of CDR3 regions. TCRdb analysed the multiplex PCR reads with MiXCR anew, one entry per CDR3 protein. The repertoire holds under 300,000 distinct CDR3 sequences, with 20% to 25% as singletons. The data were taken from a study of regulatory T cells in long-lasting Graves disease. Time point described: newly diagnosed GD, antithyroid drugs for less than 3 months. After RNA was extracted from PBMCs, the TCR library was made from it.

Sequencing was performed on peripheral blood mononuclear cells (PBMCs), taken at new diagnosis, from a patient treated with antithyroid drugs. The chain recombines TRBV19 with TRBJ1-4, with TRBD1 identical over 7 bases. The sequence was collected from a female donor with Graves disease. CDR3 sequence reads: CASSTARGGDSLEKLFF. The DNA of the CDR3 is TGTGCCAGTAGTACCGCCCGGGGCGGGGACAGCCTTGAAAAACTGTTTTTT.